The present T cell receptor (beta chain) was sequenced within a study of T cell changes during pregnancy in multiple sclerosis. Here immunoSEQ multiplex PCR was the method, and the copy in TCRdb shows in-frame clones only, minus some. The sample has around 72,000 clones; roughly 92% are singletons. The germline V gene has CDR1 SGHTS and CDR2 YDEGEE. CDR3 size: 15 residues. V shed 2 bases and J 7 bases; nucleotides not matched to a gene: 8. The TCR originated in a female donor in good health, enrolled as a control in a pregnancy study. The material sequenced was peripheral blood, taken in the second trimester of pregnancy. This sequence joins TRBV5-8 and TRBJ1-5; TRBD1 matches at 8 bases. CDR3 in DNA: TGTGCCAGCAGCTTAGGGTACAGGGGGTTCCAGCCCCAGCATTTT. Translating it yields CASSLGYRGFQPQHF.